This passage covers 9 T cell receptor beta chains from one sample sequenced in a study of cytomegalovirus exposure and HLA in healthy donors. A multiplex PCR was run with 60 Vbeta primers and 13 Jbeta primers. Clones were read by immunoSEQ multiplex PCR, and TCRdb kept only the in-frame ones, dropping some. The data contain 160,000 or so clones, roughly 85% of them singletons. The sample was PBMCs. These receptors were obtained from a woman in her thirties or forties in good health and CMV-seronegative.

The J gene is TRBJ2-2, the V gene TRBV19; 7 bases agree with TRBD1. Losses at the gene ends were 5 bases for V and 0 bases for J; bases not matched to a gene: 12. The CDR3 has 18 amino acids. CDR1 is LNHDA, CDR2 SQIVND, per germline (reference sequence). The CDR3 protein is CASSDSAGTAANTGELFF. The CDR3 DNA follows: TGTGCCAGTAGTGATTCAGCCGGGACAGCTGCGAACACCGGGGAGCTGTTTTTT.

V usage is TRBV5-4 and J usage is TRBJ2-1; D unresolved. The CDR3 runs 13 residues. Germline CDR1 SGHNT, CDR2 YYREEE (reference sequence). V lost 4 bases, J lost 7 bases, and 12 bases lay in between. CDR3 in amino acids: CASSPQSANEQFF. CDR3 coding DNA: TGTGCCAGCAGCCCCCAGTCCGCAAATGAGCAGTTCTTC.

CDR3 nucleotide sequence: TGTGCCAGCAGTGCCACGCTAGCGGGACCACACAATGAGCAGTTCTTC. Its translation is CASSATLAGPHNEQFF. V is TRBV6-6 and J is TRBJ2-1; 9 bases map to TRBD2. The CDR3 covers 16 residues. Trimming at V came to 5 bases and at J to 5 bases, leaving 10 bases not matched to a gene. The germline V gene has CDR1 MNHNY and CDR2 SVGAGI (reference sequence).

CDR3 protein: CASSSLEGGTDTQYF. The CDR3 DNA follows: TGCGCCAGCAGCTCCCTCGAGGGGGGCACAGATACGCAGTATTTT. The chain has TRBV5-1 and TRBJ2-3, with TRBD1 as a possible D gene (6 bases). Trimming removed 3 bases at V and 1 base at J, with 12 bases between. There are 15 residues in the CDR3. Germline assignment: CDR1 SGHRS and CDR2 YFSETQ.

The rearrangement links TRBV11-3 to TRBJ1-1, with 7 bases lining up with TRBD1. CDR1 is SGHNT and CDR2 is YENEEA in the germline V gene. The CDR3 consists of 18 residues. Trimming at V came to 4 bases and at J to 0 bases, leaving 14 bases not matched to a gene. The CDR3 reads CASSSPPGQRFMNTEAFF. As DNA, the CDR3 is TGTGCCAGCAGCTCACCCCCGGGACAGAGATTCATGAACACTGAAGCTTTCTTT. The full variable domain, its missing parts supplied by reference TRBV11-3 and TRBJ1-1, is EAGVVQSPRYKIIEKKQPVAFWCNPISGHNTLYWYLQNLGQGPELLIRYENEEAVDDSQLPKDRFSAERLKGVDSTLKIQPAELGDSAVYLCASSSPPGQRFMNTEAFFGQGTRLTVV.

The chain links TRBV18 to TRBJ2-1; 9 bases align to TRBD1. Germline V gives CDR1 KGHSH, CDR2 LQKENI. The CDR3 is made up of 16 amino acids. The trim removed 6 bases at V and 5 bases at J, leaving 11 bases unmatched. The CDR3 DNA sequence: TGTGCCAGCTCTCTTGCCGGGACAGGGACCCACAATGAGCAGTTCTTC. It translates to CASSLAGTGTHNEQFF.

The chain links TRBV9 to TRBJ2-7; no clear D. The germline V gene encodes CDR1 SGDLS and CDR2 YYNGEE. The CDR3 consists of 13 residues. V lost 0 bases and J lost 3, with 7 bases in between. DNA for the CDR3: TGTGCCAGCAGCGTAGATCCGAGCTACGAGCAGTACTTC. Protein: CASSVDPSYEQYF.

The chain links TRBV7-8 to TRBJ2-5, with D possibly matching TRBD1 (6 bases). Trimming shortened V by 5 bases and J by 2 bases, and 18 bases separated the two germline ends. CDR1 and CDR2 from the germline V gene are SGHVS and FQNEAQ. This CDR3 has 16 residues. The CDR3 bases are TGTGCCAGCAGCCCCAGGACAGCAAATCAACAAGAGACCCAGTACTTC. Its translation: CASSPRTANQQETQYF. Variable domain in full (rest from reference TRBV7-8 and TRBJ2-5): GAGVSQSPRYKVAKRGQDVALRCDPISGHVSLFWYQQALGQGPEFLTYFQNEAQLDKSGLPSDRFFAERPEGSVSTLKIQRTQQEDSAVYLCASSPRTANQQETQYFGPGTRLLVL.

This chain joins TRBV7-6 and TRBJ1-5; 7 bases match TRBD1. Germline V CDR1 and CDR2: SGHVS, FNYEAQ. With V trimmed by 3 bases and J by 1 base, 3 bases remained unmatched. CDR3 size: 15 residues. The CDR3 sequence is CASSLGDSSNQPQHF. CDR3 DNA sequence: TGTGCCAGCAGCTTGGGGGACAGCAGCAATCAGCCCCAGCATTTT.